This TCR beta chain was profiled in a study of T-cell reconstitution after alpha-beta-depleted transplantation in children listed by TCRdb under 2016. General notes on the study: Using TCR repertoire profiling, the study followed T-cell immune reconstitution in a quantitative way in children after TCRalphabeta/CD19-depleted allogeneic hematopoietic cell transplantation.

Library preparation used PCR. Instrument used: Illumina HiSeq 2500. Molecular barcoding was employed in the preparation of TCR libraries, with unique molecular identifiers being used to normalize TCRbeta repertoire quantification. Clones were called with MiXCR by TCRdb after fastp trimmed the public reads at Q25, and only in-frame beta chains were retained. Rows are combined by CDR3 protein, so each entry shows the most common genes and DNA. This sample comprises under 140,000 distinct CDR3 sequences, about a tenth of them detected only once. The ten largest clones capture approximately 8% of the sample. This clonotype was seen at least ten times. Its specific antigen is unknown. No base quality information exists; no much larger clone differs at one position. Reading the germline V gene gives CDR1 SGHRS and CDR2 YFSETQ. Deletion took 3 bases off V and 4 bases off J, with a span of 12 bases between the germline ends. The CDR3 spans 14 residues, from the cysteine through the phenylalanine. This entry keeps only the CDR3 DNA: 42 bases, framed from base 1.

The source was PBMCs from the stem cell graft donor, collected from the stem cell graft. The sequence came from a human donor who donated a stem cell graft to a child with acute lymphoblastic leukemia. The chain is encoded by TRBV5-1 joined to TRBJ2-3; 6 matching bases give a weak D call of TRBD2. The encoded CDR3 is CASSSLAKPDTQYF. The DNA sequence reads TGCGCCAGCAGCTCGCTAGCGAAGCCAGATACGCAGTATTTT.